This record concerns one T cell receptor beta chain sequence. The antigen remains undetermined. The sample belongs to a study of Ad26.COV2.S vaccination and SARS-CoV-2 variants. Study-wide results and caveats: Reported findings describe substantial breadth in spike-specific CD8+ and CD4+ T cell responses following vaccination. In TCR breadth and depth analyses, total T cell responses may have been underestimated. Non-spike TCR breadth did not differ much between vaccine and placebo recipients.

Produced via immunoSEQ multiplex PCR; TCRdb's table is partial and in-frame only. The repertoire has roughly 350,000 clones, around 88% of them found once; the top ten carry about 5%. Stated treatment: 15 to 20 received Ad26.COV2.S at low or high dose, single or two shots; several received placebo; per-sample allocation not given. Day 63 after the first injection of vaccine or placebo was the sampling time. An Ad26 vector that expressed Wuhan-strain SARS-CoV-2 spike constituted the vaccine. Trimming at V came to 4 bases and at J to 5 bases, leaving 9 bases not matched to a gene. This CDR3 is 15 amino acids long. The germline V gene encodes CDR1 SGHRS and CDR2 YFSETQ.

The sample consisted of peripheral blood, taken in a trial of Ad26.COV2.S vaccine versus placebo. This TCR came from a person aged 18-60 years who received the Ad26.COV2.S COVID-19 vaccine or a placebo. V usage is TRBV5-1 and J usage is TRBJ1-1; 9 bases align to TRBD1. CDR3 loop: CASSPKDRGRTEAFF. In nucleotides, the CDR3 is TGCGCCAGCAGCCCGAAGGACAGGGGTCGGACTGAAGCTTTCTTT.